This T cell receptor (beta chain) was captured in a study of beta chain features in type 1 diabetes. Findings and caveats of the study: People with Type 1 diabetes carried modestly yet significantly shorter TCRB CDR3s in all four CD4+ subsets.

The entirety of the isolated RNA underwent reverse transcription, so expressed TCRB transcripts were sequenced. Measured with immunoSEQ multiplex PCR; TCRdb has only the in-frame clones, and not every one. The sample carries around 600,000 clones, around an eighth recorded once. This clone was seen only a few times. What it recognizes is unknown. A CD45RO/CCR7/CD25/CD127/CD95/CD27 panel sorted naive, central memory, regulatory and stem cell-like memory CD4+ cells. This receptor was taken from a man aged 30 to 39 with type 1 diabetes. Sequencing used naive CD4+ T cells from blood.

CDR3 DNA: TGTGCCAGCAGCCAAAGAGACTATGGCTACACCTTC. It specifies CASSQRDYGYTF. The rearrangement uses TRBV11-2 and TRBJ1-2; D is undetermined. This CDR3 region has 12 residues. V was clipped by 5 bases and J by 3 bases, with 7 bases between them. The germline V gene has CDR1 SGHAT and CDR2 FQNNGV.